Reported below is one T cell receptor beta chain. What it binds is unknown. The entry originates in a study of cytomegalovirus exposure and HLA in healthy donors. For the study at large: Roughly 180 million T cells yielded 117 million unique TCR beta sequences in earlier analysis.

Germline CDR1 is SGHRS and CDR2 is YFSETQ. The V end was cut by 2 bases, the J end by 8 bases, with 19 bases between. The CDR3 is 16 amino acids. Study-level results: CMV antigen specificity was confirmed in vitro for a few CMV-associated chains. The study recorded more than 150 TCR beta chains that were cytomegalovirus-associated. HLA allele associations emerged for some 16,000 TCR beta sequences in a later analysis, at 0.05 false discovery rate.

Primers for the PCR totalled 60 Vbeta and 13 Jbeta. This table comes from immunoSEQ multiplex PCR, and its TCRdb copy is limited to in-frame clones, with some not included. The sample yields about 130,000 clones, over 65% seen once. Sequencing used PBMCs. The chain carries TRBV5-1 and TRBJ1-4; D may be TRBD1 (6 bases). The source is a man aged 18 to 30 in good health and CMV-seropositive. The CDR3 DNA is TGCGCCAGCAGCTTAAAAGTGCCAGGGGATGGGGAAAAACTGTTTTTT. It encodes CASSLKVPGDGEKLFF.